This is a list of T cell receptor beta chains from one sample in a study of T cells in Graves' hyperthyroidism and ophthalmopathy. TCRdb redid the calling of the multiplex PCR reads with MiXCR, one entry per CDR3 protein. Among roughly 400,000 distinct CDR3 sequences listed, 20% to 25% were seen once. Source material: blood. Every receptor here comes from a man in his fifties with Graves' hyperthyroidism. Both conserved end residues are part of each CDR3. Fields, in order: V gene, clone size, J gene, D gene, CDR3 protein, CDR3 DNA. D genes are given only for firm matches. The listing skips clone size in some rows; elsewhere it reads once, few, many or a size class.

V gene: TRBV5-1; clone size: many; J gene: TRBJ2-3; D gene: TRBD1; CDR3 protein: CASSLGWTGGDTQYF; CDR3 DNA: TGCGCCAGCAGCTTGGGCTGGACAGGGGGAGATACGCAGTATTTT
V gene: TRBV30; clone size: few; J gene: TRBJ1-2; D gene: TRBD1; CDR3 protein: CAWRRGTGTYGYTF; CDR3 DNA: TGTGCCTGGAGAAGAGGGACAGGTACCTATGGCTACACCTTC
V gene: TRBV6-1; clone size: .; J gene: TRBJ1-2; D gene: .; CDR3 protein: CASRRLGTNYGYTF; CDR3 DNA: TGTGCCAGCAGGAGACTAGGGACCAACTATGGCTACACCTTC
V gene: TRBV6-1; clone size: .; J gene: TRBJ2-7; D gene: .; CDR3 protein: CATQGQSGSQYF; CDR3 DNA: TGTGCCACCCAAGGCCAGTCCGGGAGTCAGTACTTC
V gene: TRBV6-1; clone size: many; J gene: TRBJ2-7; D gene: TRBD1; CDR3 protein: CASGASGGPVPYEQYF; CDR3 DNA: TGTGCCAGCGGCGCCTCAGGGGGCCCCGTTCCCTACGAGCAGTACTTC
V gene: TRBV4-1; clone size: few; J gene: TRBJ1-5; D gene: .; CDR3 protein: CASSQGEGKPQHF; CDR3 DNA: TGCGCCAGCAGCCAAGGGGAGGGGAAGCCCCAGCATTTT
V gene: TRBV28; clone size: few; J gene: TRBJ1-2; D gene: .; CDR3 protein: CASSYPGVGYTF; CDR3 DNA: TGTGCCAGCAGTTACCCAGGGGTTGGCTACACCTTC
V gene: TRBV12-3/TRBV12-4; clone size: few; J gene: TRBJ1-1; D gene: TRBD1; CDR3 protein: CASSLVDRGKAFF; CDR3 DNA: TGTGCCAGCAGTTTAGTTGACAGGGGAAAAGCTTTCTTT
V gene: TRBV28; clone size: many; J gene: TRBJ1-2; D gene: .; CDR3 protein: CASSTRDAGRGYTF; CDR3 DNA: TGTGCCAGCAGTACCCGGGACGCTGGCCGAGGCTACACCTTC
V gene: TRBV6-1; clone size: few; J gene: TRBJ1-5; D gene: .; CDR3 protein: CASSERSGPQHF; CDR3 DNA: TGTGCCAGCAGTGAACGGTCGGGGCCCCAGCATTTT
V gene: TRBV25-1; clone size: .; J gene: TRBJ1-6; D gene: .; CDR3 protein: CASTPDWDNSPLHF; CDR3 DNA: TGTGCCAGCACCCCGGACTGGGATAATTCACCCCTCCACTTT
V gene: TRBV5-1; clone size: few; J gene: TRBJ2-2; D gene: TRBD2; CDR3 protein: CASSLYGGRANGELFF; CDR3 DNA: TGCGCCAGCAGCTTGTACGGCGGGAGGGCCAACGGGGAGCTGTTTTTT
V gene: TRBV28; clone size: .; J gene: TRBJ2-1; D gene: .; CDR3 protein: CASRTPALAINEQFF; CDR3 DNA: TGTGCCAGCAGAACCCCGGCGCTAGCGATAAATGAGCAGTTCTTC
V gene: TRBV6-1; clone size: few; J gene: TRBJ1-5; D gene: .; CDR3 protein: CASRVGNTQPQHF; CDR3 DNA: TGTGCCAGCAGGGTTGGGAATACTCAGCCCCAGCATTTT
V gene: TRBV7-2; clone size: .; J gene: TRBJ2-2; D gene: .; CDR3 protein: CASSPISDGELFF; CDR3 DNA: TGTGCCAGCAGCCCCATCTCTGATGGGGAGCTGTTTTTT
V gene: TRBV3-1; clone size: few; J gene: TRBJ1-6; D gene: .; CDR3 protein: CASSQSLLDTDVHF; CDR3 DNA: TGTGCCAGCAGCCAATCGTTGCTAGACACCGACGTCCACTTT
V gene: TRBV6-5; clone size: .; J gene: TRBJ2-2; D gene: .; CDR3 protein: CASSYSTVAGELFF; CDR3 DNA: TGTGCCAGCAGTTACTCGACCGTTGCCGGGGAGCTGTTTTTT
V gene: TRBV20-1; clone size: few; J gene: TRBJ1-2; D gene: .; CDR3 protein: CSARAADGLGGYTF; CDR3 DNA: TGCAGTGCTAGAGCTGCGGACGGTCTAGGAGGCTACACCTTC
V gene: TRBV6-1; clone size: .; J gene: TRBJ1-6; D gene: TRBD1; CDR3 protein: CASSDMDRAIYRSPLHF; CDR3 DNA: TGTGCCAGCAGTGATATGGACAGGGCAATTTATCGCTCACCCCTCCACTTT
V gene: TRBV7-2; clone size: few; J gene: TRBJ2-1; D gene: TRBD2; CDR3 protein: CASSRPGTSGNEQFF; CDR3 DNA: TGTGCCAGCAGCCGTCCGGGGACTAGCGGCAATGAGCAGTTCTTC
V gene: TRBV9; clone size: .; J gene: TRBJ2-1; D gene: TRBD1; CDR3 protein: CASSGNRGDEQFF; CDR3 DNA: TGTGCCAGCAGCGGTAACAGGGGAGACGAGCAGTTCTTC
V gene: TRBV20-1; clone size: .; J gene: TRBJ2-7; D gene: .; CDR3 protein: CSAREPWGYEQYF; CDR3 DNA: TGCAGTGCTAGAGAACCGTGGGGCTACGAGCAGTACTTC
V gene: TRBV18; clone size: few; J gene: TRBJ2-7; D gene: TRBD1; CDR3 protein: CASSQDRGRTYEQYF; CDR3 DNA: TGTGCCAGCTCGCAGGACAGGGGGAGGACCTACGAGCAGTACTTC
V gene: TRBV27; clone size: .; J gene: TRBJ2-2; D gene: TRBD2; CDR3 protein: CASTEREGHTGELFF; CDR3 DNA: TGTGCCAGCACAGAGCGGGAGGGCCACACCGGGGAGCTGTTTTTT
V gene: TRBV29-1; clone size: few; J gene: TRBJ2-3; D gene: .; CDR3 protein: CSVDWSLDTQYF; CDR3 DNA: TGCAGCGTTGATTGGTCTCTTGATACGCAGTATTTT
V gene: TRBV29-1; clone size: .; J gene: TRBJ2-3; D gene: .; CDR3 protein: CTLLDSRTQYF; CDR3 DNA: TGCACCCTCTTGGACAGCCGAACGCAGTATTTT
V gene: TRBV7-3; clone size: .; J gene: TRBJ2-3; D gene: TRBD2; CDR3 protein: CASSLLPGLAGGGDTQYF; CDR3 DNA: TGTGCCAGCAGCTTATTACCGGGACTAGCGGGAGGGGGGGATACGCAGTATTTT
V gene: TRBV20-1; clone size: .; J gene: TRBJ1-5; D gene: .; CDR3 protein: CSAKQGINQPQHF; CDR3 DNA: TGCAGTGCTAAACAGGGAATCAATCAGCCCCAGCATTTT
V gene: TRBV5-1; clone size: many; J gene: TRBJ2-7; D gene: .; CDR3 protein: CASSTDGYEQYF; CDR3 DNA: TGCGCCAGCAGCACAGACGGCTACGAGCAGTACTTC
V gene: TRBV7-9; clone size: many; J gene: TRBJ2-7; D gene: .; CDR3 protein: CASSIQHYEQYF; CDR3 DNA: TGTGCCAGCAGTATTCAGCACTACGAGCAGTACTTC
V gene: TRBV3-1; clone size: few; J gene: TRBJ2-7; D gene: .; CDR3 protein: CASSQFSEASYEQYF; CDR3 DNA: TGTGCCAGCAGCCAATTCAGTGAGGCCTCCTACGAGCAGTACTTC
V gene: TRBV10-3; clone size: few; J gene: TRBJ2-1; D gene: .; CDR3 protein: CAIREKGGTSYNEQFF; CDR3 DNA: TGTGCCATCAGAGAAAAGGGAGGTACCTCCTACAATGAGCAGTTCTTC
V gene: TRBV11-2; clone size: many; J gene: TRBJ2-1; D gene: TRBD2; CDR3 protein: CASTLHWAGGQNNEQFF; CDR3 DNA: TGTGCCAGCACCCTACATTGGGCGGGAGGACAAAACAATGAGCAGTTCTTC
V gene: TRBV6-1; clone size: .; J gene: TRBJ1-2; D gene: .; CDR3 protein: CASSRGQGRESLYGYTF; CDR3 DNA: TGTGCCAGCAGTAGGGGCCAAGGCAGGGAGTCCCTCTATGGCTACACCTTC
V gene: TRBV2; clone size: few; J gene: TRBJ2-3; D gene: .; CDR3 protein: CASSGVQYTQYF; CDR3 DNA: TGTGCCAGCAGTGGTGTCCAATATACGCAGTATTTT
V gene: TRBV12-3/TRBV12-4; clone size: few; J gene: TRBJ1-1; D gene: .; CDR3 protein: CASSPRQDTEAFF; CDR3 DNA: TGTGCCAGCAGCCCTAGACAGGACACTGAAGCTTTCTTT
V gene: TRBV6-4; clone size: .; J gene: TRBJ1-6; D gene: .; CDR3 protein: CASSAGIGSPLHF; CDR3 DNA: TGTGCCAGCAGTGCGGGAATCGGTTCACCCCTCCACTTT
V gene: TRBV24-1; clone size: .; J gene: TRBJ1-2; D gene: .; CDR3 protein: CATSDQLTHYGYTF; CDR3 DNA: TGTGCCACCAGTGACCAGCTGACACACTATGGCTACACCTTC
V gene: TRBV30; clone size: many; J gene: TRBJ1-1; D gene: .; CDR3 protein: CAWSGRVGTEAFF; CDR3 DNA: TGTGCCTGGAGTGGCAGGGTCGGCACTGAAGCTTTCTTT
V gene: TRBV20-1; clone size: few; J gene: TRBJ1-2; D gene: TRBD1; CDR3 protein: CSATPGTARGYTF; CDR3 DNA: TGCAGTGCTACTCCCGGGACAGCACGAGGCTACACCTTC
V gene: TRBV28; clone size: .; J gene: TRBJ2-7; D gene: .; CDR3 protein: CASRAYNEQYF; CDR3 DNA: TGTGCCAGCCGAGCATACAACGAGCAGTACTTC
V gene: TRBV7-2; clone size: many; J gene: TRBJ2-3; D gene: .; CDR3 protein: CASSPDVNTQYF; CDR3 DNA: TGTGCCAGCAGCCCCGACGTCAATACGCAGTATTTT
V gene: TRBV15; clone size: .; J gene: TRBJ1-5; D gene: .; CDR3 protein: CATSREAQPQHF; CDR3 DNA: TGTGCCACCAGCAGAGAAGCTCAGCCCCAGCATTTT
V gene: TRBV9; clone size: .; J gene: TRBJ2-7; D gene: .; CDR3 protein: CASSPRPGFGDEQYF; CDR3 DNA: TGTGCCAGCAGCCCCCGTCCCGGTTTTGGGGACGAGCAGTACTTC
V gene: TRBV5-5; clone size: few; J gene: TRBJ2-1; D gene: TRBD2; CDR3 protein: CASSLVVTSGYNEQFF; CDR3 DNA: TGTGCCAGCAGCTTGGTAGTGACTAGCGGTTACAATGAGCAGTTCTTC
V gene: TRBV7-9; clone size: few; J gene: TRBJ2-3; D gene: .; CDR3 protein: CASSQGLGTDTQYF; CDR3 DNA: TGTGCCAGCAGTCAGGGGCTCGGCACAGATACGCAGTATTTT